This is a list of T cell receptor beta chains from one sample in a study of cytomegalovirus exposure and HLA in healthy donors. The repertoire was sequenced with immunoSEQ multiplex PCR; TCRdb's copy has only in-frame clones and lacks some. Of about 180,000 clones listed, 80% are singletons. The material sequenced was PBMCs. Receptor source: a woman aged 25 to 39 in good health and CMV-seronegative. Each CDR3 is given with its conserved first and last residue. A D gene is named only where the DNA matches it firmly. Size values are once, few and many counts, or a class for expanded clones, and some rows have none.

v_gene	d_gene	abundance	j_gene	CDR3nt	CDR3aa
TRBV15	NA	few	TRBJ2-6	TGTGCCACCGGAGGAGGCTTCGGGACAGGGGCCAACGTCCTGACTTTC	CATGGGFGTGANVLTF
TRBV19	NA	NA	TRBJ1-5	TGTGCCAGTAGTATAGATGTTGACAGAAGCAATCAGCCCCAGCATTTT	CASSIDVDRSNQPQHF
TRBV2	TRBD2	NA	TRBJ2-5	TGTGCCAGCAGTCAAAATAGCGGGGGGGAGACCCAGTACTTC	CASSQNSGGETQYF
TRBV4-2	TRBD2	NA	TRBJ2-7	TGTGCCAGCAGCCAAGCCCCCCAGCGGGGACCCTCCTACGAGCAGTACTTC	CASSQAPQRGPSYEQYF
TRBV7-9	TRBD2	NA	TRBJ2-2	TGTGCCAGCAGCTCCTCCGATGGACTAGCGGCCGGGGAGCTGTTTTTT	CASSSSDGLAAGELFF
TRBV7-9	TRBD2	NA	TRBJ2-1	TGTGCCAGCAGCTCACCTCTAGCGGGGGTTGACAATGAGCAGTTCTTC	CASSSPLAGVDNEQFF
TRBV19	TRBD1	NA	TRBJ2-5	TGTGCTTCCAGTAGTATAAAGGATAAGGGGGCAGAGACCCAGTACTTC	CASSSIKDKGAETQYF
TRBV7-2	TRBD2	NA	TRBJ2-3	TGTGCCAGCAGCCTCGGGACTAGCATCCCAGATACGCAGTATTTT	CASSLGTSIPDTQYF
TRBV11-2	NA	once	TRBJ1-1	TGTGCCAGCTCGCCCAGAGGCATGAACACTGAAGCTTTCTTT	CASSPRGMNTEAFF
TRBV13	TRBD1	NA	TRBJ2-5	TGTGCCAGCAGCTTATCACCCGGACAGGGCCAAGAGACCCAGTACTTC	CASSLSPGQGQETQYF
TRBV6-5	NA	NA	TRBJ1-1	TGTGCCAGCAGCCTACTATGGAACACTGAAGCTTTCTTT	CASSLLWNTEAFF
TRBV19	TRBD1	NA	TRBJ1-4	TGTGCCAGTAGTACCGGGACAGCAACTAATGAAAAACTGTTTTTT	CASSTGTATNEKLFF
TRBV4-3	TRBD2	NA	TRBJ2-3	TGCGCCAGCAGCCAAGAATTGGCTAGCGGGGGATCAGGTACGCAGTATTTT	CASSQELASGGSGTQYF
TRBV6-5	NA	NA	TRBJ1-2	TGTGCCAGCGTCGGACATCCCTACGGCTACACCTTC	CASVGHPYGYTF
TRBV6-1	NA	NA	TRBJ2-7	TGTGCCAGCAAATTGGGCAGTTCCTACGAGCAGTACTTC	CASKLGSSYEQYF
TRBV5-1	TRBD2	NA	TRBJ2-5	TGCGCCAGCAGCCCGGGAGGGGGAGAGACCCAGTACTTC	CASSPGGGETQYF
TRBV4-1	TRBD1	NA	TRBJ2-7	TGCGCCAGCAGCCAAGATAGACAGGGGACCTACGAGCAGTACTTC	CASSQDRQGTYEQYF
TRBV29-1	NA	once	TRBJ2-5	TGCAGCGTCCCCCCCGGGGGTCGAGAGACCCAGTACTTC	CSVPPGGRETQYF
TRBV10-1	TRBD1	NA	TRBJ2-7	TGCGCCAGCAGTGAGTGGGCAGGGGGCCGCCTCTGGCAGTACTTC	CASSEWAGGRLWQYF
TRBV13	NA	few	TRBJ1-1	TGTGCCAGCAGCCGGGAGGTCGTGGGGAAAGCTTTCTTT	CASSREVVGKAFF
TRBV30	TRBD1	NA	TRBJ1-1	TGTGCCTGGAGTTACGAAGGGGGCGTTTTGGGCACTGAAGCTTTCTTT	CAWSYEGGVLGTEAFF